A selection of T cell receptor beta chains follows, all from one sample in a study of T cell repertoires in cytomegalovirus infection. TCRdb recomputed calls from the reads with MiXCR, one row per CDR3 protein. The sample gives about 76,000 distinct CDR3 sequences, less than 4.5% of which show up once; under 5.5% is in the top ten. The specimen was PBMCs. These receptors came from a human donor in good health (CMV status not recorded). Some clones in this sample may be carry-over from other donors' samples. CDR3s include the opening cysteine and the closing phenylalanine or tryptophan. D genes are given only for firm matches. Part of the rows lack a size; the others show once, few, many or a class for expanded clones.

D: .; V: TRBV7-2; J: TRBJ2-3; size: many; CDR3: CASSLVRDTQYF; DNA: TGTGCCAGCAGCTTAGTACGAGATACGCAGTATTTT
D: .; V: TRBV7-9; J: TRBJ2-4; size: many; CDR3: CASSTKSGFRNIQYF; DNA: TGTGCCAGCAGCACAAAGAGCGGCTTTAGGAACATTCAGTACTTC
D: .; V: TRBV20-1; J: TRBJ1-6; size: many; CDR3: CSATTGPGDSPLHF; DNA: TGCAGTGCCACCACAGGACCCGGAGATTCACCCCTCCACTTT
D: TRBD2; V: TRBV12-3/TRBV12-4; J: TRBJ2-7; size: many; CDR3: CASSHLAGGYEQYF; DNA: TGTGCCAGCAGTCACCTAGCGGGGGGGTACGAGCAGTACTTC
D: TRBD1; V: TRBV27; J: TRBJ2-7; size: many; CDR3: CASSYGQGAYEQYF; DNA: TGTGCCAGCAGTTATGGACAGGGAGCTTACGAGCAGTACTTC
D: .; V: TRBV4-2; J: TRBJ2-1; size: many; CDR3: CASSQDRTYEQFF; DNA: TGTGCCAGCAGCCAAGATAGGACCTATGAGCAGTTCTTC
D: .; V: TRBV29-1; J: TRBJ1-1; size: many; CDR3: CSVDRAREGLEAFF; DNA: TGCAGCGTTGACAGGGCGAGGGAAGGTCTAGAAGCTTTCTTT
D: TRBD1; V: TRBV2; J: TRBJ2-5; size: many; CDR3: CASRERTGQETQYF; DNA: TGTGCCAGCAGGGAGCGGACAGGGCAAGAGACCCAGTACTTC
D: .; V: TRBV30; J: TRBJ1-2; size: many; CDR3: CAWSPSGFDGYTF; DNA: TGTGCCTGGAGCCCCTCAGGTTTCGACGGCTACACCTTC
D: .; V: TRBV4-3; J: TRBJ1-4; size: many; CDR3: CASSQDLSRRGEKLFF; DNA: TGCGCCAGCAGCCAAGATCTCTCCAGGCGAGGCGAAAAACTGTTTTTT
D: .; V: TRBV7-6; J: TRBJ2-1; size: many; CDR3: CVGQRRTERGGGGNEQFF; DNA: TGTGTGGGACAGCGTCGGACTGAGCGGGGAGGTGGGGGCAATGAGCAGTTCTTC
D: TRBD1; V: TRBV6-2/TRBV6-3; J: TRBJ2-1; size: many; CDR3: CASTHGTGGHNEQFF; DNA: TGTGCCAGCACCCACGGAACAGGGGGGCACAATGAGCAGTTCTTC
D: TRBD1; V: TRBV20-1; J: TRBJ2-3; size: many; CDR3: CSARDTRGKTDTQYF; DNA: TGCAGTGCTAGAGATACCAGGGGGAAAACAGATACGCAGTATTTT
D: TRBD2; V: TRBV7-2; J: TRBJ2-5; size: .; CDR3: CASSLEAGGAVTQYF; DNA: TGTGCCAGCAGCTTAGAGGCCGGGGGGGCAGTGACCCAGTACTTC
D: TRBD2; V: TRBV7-2; J: TRBJ2-5; size: .; CDR3: CASSLAPAGTGGPVETQYF; DNA: TGTGCCAGCAGCTTAGCGCCCGCGGGCACGGGGGGGCCGGTGGAGACCCAGTACTTC
D: TRBD2; V: TRBV4-1; J: TRBJ2-2; size: many; CDR3: CASSQPRLAGGNTGELFF; DNA: TGCGCCAGCAGCCAACCCAGACTAGCGGGGGGGAACACCGGGGAGCTGTTTTTT
D: .; V: TRBV7-2; J: TRBJ1-2; size: many; CDR3: CASSLLGTVGGYTF; DNA: TGTGCCAGCAGCTTACTTGGAACGGTCGGAGGCTACACCTTC
D: .; V: TRBV7-8; J: TRBJ2-1; size: many; CDR3: CASSLVWALGTSEQFF; DNA: TGTGCCAGCAGCTTAGTGTGGGCTTTGGGGACAAGTGAGCAGTTCTTC
D: .; V: TRBV19; J: TRBJ1-5; size: many; CDR3: CASRDLNNNQPQHF; DNA: TGTGCCAGTAGGGACCTAAACAACAATCAGCCCCAGCATTTT
D: .; V: TRBV4-1; J: TRBJ1-1; size: many; CDR3: CASSQEVSTFF; DNA: TGCGCCAGCAGCCAAGAGGTGTCAACTTTCTTT
D: .; V: TRBV18; J: TRBJ1-4; size: many; CDR3: CASSPLLGRNNEKLFF; DNA: TGTGCCAGCTCACCACTACTGGGGCGGAATAATGAAAAACTGTTTTTT
D: TRBD2; V: TRBV20-1; J: TRBJ2-3; size: many; CDR3: CSANGGVTSTDTQYF; DNA: TGCAGTGCTAATGGGGGGGTCACTAGCACAGATACGCAGTATTTT
D: .; V: TRBV7-3; J: TRBJ2-1; size: .; CDR3: CASSLVGGDHNEQFF; DNA: TGTGCCAGCAGCTTAGTAGGGGGGGATCACAATGAGCAGTTCTTC
D: .; V: TRBV6-2/TRBV6-3; J: TRBJ1-1; size: many; CDR3: CASSYGPVMNTEAFF; DNA: TGTGCCAGCAGTTACGGTCCAGTTATGAACACTGAAGCTTTCTTT
D: .; V: TRBV12-3/TRBV12-4; J: TRBJ1-1; size: many; CDR3: CASNIGYRSMNTEAFF; DNA: TGTGCCAGCAATATCGGATACAGGTCGATGAACACTGAAGCTTTCTTT
D: TRBD2; V: TRBV5-4; J: TRBJ2-6; size: many; CDR3: CASSPLGGVSGANVLTF; DNA: TGTGCCAGCAGCCCCTTGGGAGGGGTCTCTGGGGCCAACGTCCTGACTTTC
D: .; V: TRBV23-1; J: TRBJ2-7; size: many; CDR3: CASSLSLAGAREQYF; DNA: TGCGCCAGCAGTCTAAGTCTGGCAGGAGCAAGGGAGCAGTACTTC
D: .; V: TRBV7-6; J: TRBJ1-1; size: many; CDR3: CASMGGQTEAFF; DNA: TGTGCCAGCATGGGGGGGCAAACTGAAGCTTTCTTT
D: TRBD1; V: TRBV5-4; J: TRBJ2-3; size: many; CDR3: CASSFPQTGKGDTQYF; DNA: TGTGCCAGCAGCTTTCCCCAGACAGGGAAGGGGGATACGCAGTATTTT
D: .; V: TRBV5-1; J: TRBJ2-3; size: many; CDR3: CASSLGQGGTPSTQYF; DNA: TGCGCCAGCAGCTTGGGACAAGGGGGGACACCATCTACGCAGTATTTT
D: .; V: TRBV6-6; J: TRBJ1-4; size: many; CDR3: CASRPLGPSTNEKLFF; DNA: TGTGCCAGCAGGCCCTTGGGCCCCTCAACTAATGAAAAACTGTTTTTT